This T cell receptor beta chain was documented in a study of spatial heterogeneity in lung cancer. V was trimmed by 10 bases and J by 9 bases, leaving 28 bases between them. The germline V gene has CDR1 MNHNS and CDR2 SASEGT. The CDR3 consists of 16 residues. This clonotype appeared many times. What it recognizes is unknown. This sample's time point: sample taken at primary tumor resection. Sequencing was performed on whole RNA extracted from tumor and nontumor lung tissue, or from frozen PBMC, and the material was left unsorted. TCRdb redid the calling of the 5' RACE reads with MiXCR, one entry per CDR3 protein. The data contain roughly 20,000 distinct CDR3 sequences, 2.8% of them singletons. Study-level points and caveats: One measure, the expanded intratumoral alpha and beta TCR count, tracked tumor mutation counts.

The receptor was isolated from a male donor with early-stage non-small cell lung cancer. The chain couples TRBV6-1 to TRBJ2-1; TRBD2 is a possible D gene (7 bases). The starting material was lung tumor tissue, obtained at surgery. The CDR3 region is CATQGPWQRDFGEQFF. Here the CDR3 DNA reads TGTGCCACCCAGGGGCCTTGGCAGCGGGATTTTGGTGAGCAGTTCTTC.